Each of the 13 T cell receptor beta chains below was sequenced from the same sample in a study of cytomegalovirus exposure and HLA in healthy donors. The primer mix had 60 Vbeta and 13 Jbeta primers. Profiling relied on immunoSEQ multiplex PCR, and the TCRdb table lists in-frame clones only, not all of them. The table includes some 80,000 clones, about 9.4% detected once. Sequenced material: PBMCs. The receptor source for this set is a man aged 55 to 70 in good health and CMV-seropositive.

This clone was seen only a few times. The V call is TRBV6-5, the J call TRBJ1-1; 8 bases fit TRBD1. Germline lookup yields CDR1 MNHEY and CDR2 SVGAGI. The V gene end was trimmed by 9 bases and the J gene end by 2 bases; junction bases not matched to a gene: 11. There are 15 residues in the CDR3. CDR3 nucleotide sequence: TGTGCCAGTTTCCCCCGGACAGGGAAAAACACTGAAGCTTTCTTT. Its protein is CASFPRTGKNTEAFF.

This clone was observed a few times. V usage is TRBV5-1 and J usage is TRBJ2-1; D gene uncertain. The CDR3 is made up of 13 amino acids. Germline V gene sequence: CDR1 SGHRS, CDR2 YFSETQ. V dropped 0 bases and J dropped 4 bases, with 5 bases sitting between them. CDR3 protein: CASSLGTYNEQFF. CDR3 coding DNA: TGCGCCAGCAGCTTGGGCACTTACAATGAGCAGTTCTTC.

The chain is built from TRBV7-9 and TRBJ2-1; D remains unclear. Germline CDR1 and CDR2: SEHNR and FQNEAQ (reference sequence). CDR3 size: 11 residues. V was cut by 5 bases and J by 8 bases, with 7 bases left in between. For the CDR3, the DNA is TGTGCCAGCAGCATAGTCGATGAGCAGTTCTTC. Translated, it gives CASSIVDEQFF. Using reference TRBV7-9 and TRBJ2-1 for the parts outside the CDR3, the full variable domain is DTGVSQNPRHKITKRGQNVTFRCDPISEHNRLYWYRQTLGQGPEFLTYFQNEAQLEKSRLLSDRFSAERPKGSFSTLEIQRTEQGDSAMYLCASSIVDEQFFGPGTRLTVL.

This chain joins TRBV11-3 and TRBJ2-1, with a tentative D call TRBD1 (6 bases). V was cut by 5 bases and J by 7 bases, with 12 bases left in between. CDR1 and CDR2 from the germline V gene are SGHNT and YENEEA. The CDR3 spans 13 residues. This CDR3 is CASSKAGENEQFF. The CDR3, as DNA: TGTGCCAGCAGCAAAGCAGGGGAAAATGAGCAGTTCTTC. The whole variable domain, filled in from reference TRBV11-3 and TRBJ2-1, reads EAGVVQSPRYKIIEKKQPVAFWCNPISGHNTLYWYLQNLGQGPELLIRYENEEAVDDSQLPKDRFSAERLKGVDSTLKIQPAELGDSAVYLCASSKAGENEQFFGPGTRLTVL.

This chain uses TRBV7-9 with TRBJ1-1; maybe TRBD1 (5 bases). Germline V gives CDR1 SEHNR, CDR2 FQNEAQ (reference sequence). This CDR3 comprises 11 residues. Trimming took 9 bases from V and 5 from J, leaving 10 bases between them. The CDR3: CARKRGTEAFF. In nucleotides, the CDR3 is TGTGCCAGGAAACGGGGGACTGAAGCTTTCTTT. The whole variable domain, filled in from reference TRBV7-9 and TRBJ1-1, reads DTGVSQNPRHKITKRGQNVTFRCDPISEHNRLYWYRQTLGQGPEFLTYFQNEAQLEKSRLLSDRFSAERPKGSFSTLEIQRTEQGDSAMYLCARKRGTEAFFGQGTRLTVV.

The chain is built from TRBV5-1 and TRBJ1-5; 8 nucleotides agree with TRBD1. Germline CDR1 SGHRS, CDR2 YFSETQ. The CDR3 consists of 15 residues. Losses at the gene ends were 4 bases for V and 1 base for J; bases not matched to a gene: 4. The CDR3 coding sequence is TGCGCCAGCAGCGCCGGACAGGGAAGCAATCAGCCCCAGCATTTT. Amino acid sequence: CASSAGQGSNQPQHF.

The chain joins TRBV28 to TRBJ2-7; tentative D call: TRBD1 (5 bases). Trimming shortened V by 2 bases and J by 1 base, and 12 bases separated the two germline ends. The CDR3 totals 15 residues. CDR1 is MDHEN and CDR2 is SYDVKM in the germline V gene. In DNA, the CDR3 is TGTGCCAGCAGTTTACTTCAGGGCCCATCCTACGAGCAGTACTTC. Its protein product is CASSLLQGPSYEQYF.

This clone was seen more than once but under ten times. V usage is TRBV9 and J usage is TRBJ2-3; maybe TRBD2 (7 bases). The V end was cut by 0 bases, the J end by 3 bases, with 14 bases between. Germline V gives CDR1 SGDLS, CDR2 YYNGEE. The CDR3 totals 16 residues. In nucleotides, the CDR3 is TGTGCCAGCAGCGTAGGAAAGGGGGGGCAAACAGATACGCAGTATTTT. This sequence encodes CASSVGKGGQTDTQYF.

This clone occurred a few times. This chain connects TRBV4-1 to TRBJ2-7; the D gene is possibly TRBD2 (6 bases). V gave up 0 bases and J gave up 4 bases, with 16 bases separating them. Germline loops: CDR1 MGHRA, CDR2 YSYEKL. CDR3 length: 16 residues. The CDR3 loop is CASSQDAHGGSYEQYF. The CDR3 nucleotides read TGCGCCAGCAGCCAAGACGCCCATGGGGGGTCTTACGAGCAGTACTTC.

Only a few counts were recorded for this clone. This sequence joins TRBV30 and TRBJ1-5; 10 bases align to TRBD1. Germline CDR1 reads GTSNPN; CDR2 reads SVGIG (reference sequence). Trimming at V came to 0 bases and at J to 2 bases, leaving 1 base not matched to a gene. The CDR3 length is 15 residues. CDR3 sequence (DNA): TGTGCCTGGAGTGTAGGGACAGGGGGCAATCAGCCCCAGCATTTT. Translating gives CAWSVGTGGNQPQHF.

This clone was detected only a few times. This chain uses TRBV19 with TRBJ1-2; 7 bases match TRBD1. Germline lookup yields CDR1 LNHDA and CDR2 SQIVND (reference sequence). J was trimmed by 3 bases and V by 3 bases; bases with no gene match: 4. This CDR3 region has 14 residues. The DNA of the CDR3 is TGTGCCAGTAGTATGACAGGGTCGGACTATGGCTACACCTTC. This encodes CASSMTGSDYGYTF.

The V gene is TRBV5-1, the J gene TRBJ1-4, with D unresolved. Germline V gives CDR1 SGHRS, CDR2 YFSETQ. This CDR3 has 15 amino acids. With 0 bases removed from V and 3 bases from J, the gap between germline ends came to 9 bases. CDR3 nucleotide sequence: TGCGCCAGCAGCTTGGTGGGGAGTTCTAATGAAAAACTGTTTTTT. Translated, it gives CASSLVGSSNEKLFF.

The V call is TRBV2, the J call TRBJ1-6; 7 positions agree with TRBD1. The V gene end was trimmed by 4 bases and the J gene end by 7 bases; junction bases not matched to a gene: 4. The CDR3 contains 14 residues. The V gene's germline CDR1 is SNHLY and CDR2 FYNNEI. The CDR3 DNA follows: TGTGCCAGCAGTGCGGGGACAGCAAATTCACCCCTCCACTTT. It yields the protein CASSAGTANSPLHF. Based on the CDR3 plus reference TRBV2 and TRBJ1-6, the full variable domain is EPEVTQTPSHQVTQMGQEVILRCVPISNHLYFYWYRQILGQKVEFLVSFYNNEISEKSEIFDDQFSVERPDGSNFTLKIRSTKLEDSAMYFCASSAGTANSPLHFGNGTRLTVT.